This T cell receptor beta chain was retrieved from a study of blood T cells in healthy people across ages. This clonotype was observed a handful of times. A sample-barcoded 5' primer and a J-beta primer mix were used in a second PCR of roughly 7 to 11 cycles. TCRdb called the 5' RACE reads again in MiXCR, with one record for every CDR3 protein. The sample shows about 1.4 million distinct CDR3 sequences, around 59% of them seen only once. Sequenced sample: blood. This clonotype originated in a man in his late teens or twenties in good health.

The DNA for the CDR3 is TGCGCCAGCAGCCATAGGCAGGGGTTCTACGAGCAGTACTTC. This sequence encodes CASSHRQGFYEQYF. The V and J genes are TRBV4-1 and TRBJ2-5; D is possibly TRBD1 (6 bases). The J call may be mistaken, given a closer DNA end match to TRBJ2-7. The germline CDR1 and CDR2 sequences are MGHRA and YSYEKL. The CDR3 is made up of 14 amino acids.